Below are 24 T cell receptor beta chains sequenced from a single sample in a study of T cell changes during pregnancy in multiple sclerosis. Here immunoSEQ multiplex PCR was the method, and the copy in TCRdb shows in-frame clones only, minus some. The sample holds fewer than 50,000 clones; approximately 94% are singletons and the top ten take about 7.6%. Material: CD8+ T cells from peripheral blood mononuclear cells, obtained in the third trimester of pregnancy. Receptors were obtained from a female donor with multiple sclerosis, enrolled in a pregnancy study.

The chain uses TRBV28 and TRBJ2-1, with a tentative D call TRBD2 (6 bases). Deletions cut 2 bases from V and 8 bases from J, with 7 bases between. Germline V gene lookup returns CDR1 MDHEN and CDR2 SYDVKM. The CDR3 consists of 12 residues. DNA for the CDR3: TGTGCCAGCAGTTTAGGGGGGTATGAGCAGTTCTTC. This translates into CASSLGGYEQFF.

The CDR3 protein is CASSQGQGDYGYTF. CDR3 nucleotides: TGTGCCAGCAGTCAAGGACAGGGGGACTATGGCTACACCTTC. The chain employs TRBV28 and TRBJ1-2, with 10 bases fitting TRBD1. V shed 5 bases, J shed 3 bases, and the junction held 3 bases outside the gene matches. The CDR3 totals 14 residues. CDR1 and CDR2 from the germline V gene are MDHEN and SYDVKM.

This chain connects TRBV7-9 to TRBJ1-5, with 8 bases matching TRBD1. CDR1 SEHNR and CDR2 FQNEAQ come from the germline V gene (reference sequence). This CDR3 has 16 amino acids. After removal of 5 bases from V and 2 bases from J, the junction contained 8 bases not matched to a gene. Written as DNA, the CDR3 is TGTGCCAGCAGCCACGACGGACAGGGAGGCAATCAGCCCCAGCATTTT. It specifies CASSHDGQGGNQPQHF.

This chain uses TRBV7-3 with TRBJ2-5, with 10 bases identical to TRBD2. The V gene's germline CDR1 is SGHTA and CDR2 FQGTGA. CDR3 length: 15 residues. The V gene end was trimmed by 2 bases and the J gene end by 5 bases; junction bases not matched to a gene: 5. This CDR3 reads CASSLGTSVRETQYF. As DNA, the CDR3 is TGTGCCAGCAGCTTAGGGACTAGCGTCCGGGAGACCCAGTACTTC.

This sequence joins TRBV5-6 and TRBJ1-1; D possibly corresponds to TRBD1 (6 bases). V was shortened by 6 bases and J by 3 bases, with 18 bases between the two germline ends. This CDR3 contains 15 residues. Germline assignment: CDR1 SGHDT and CDR2 YYEEEE. The CDR3 protein is CASMMGGAPDTEAFF. In DNA form, the CDR3 reads TGTGCCAGCATGATGGGGGGGGCGCCGGACACTGAAGCTTTCTTT.

The J gene is TRBJ2-2, the V gene TRBV10-1; D gene uncertain. The V end lost 8 bases, the J end lost 0 bases, and 19 bases lay between the germline ends. The CDR3 has 17 residues. The V gene's germline CDR1 is WNHNN and CDR2 SYGVQD (reference sequence). The CDR3 DNA sequence: TGCGCCAGCCCATTGCCCAATGTACAACCGAACACCGGGGAGCTGTTTTTT. The encoded protein is CASPLPNVQPNTGELFF.

V usage is TRBV28 and J usage is TRBJ2-7; D is perhaps TRBD1 (5 bases). Trimming removed 10 bases from V and 5 bases from J, with 9 bases in between. The V gene's germline CDR1 is MDHEN and CDR2 SYDVKM. This CDR3 has 10 residues. CDR3 loop: CATAGNEQYF. DNA of the CDR3: TGTGCCACCGCAGGGAACGAGCAGTACTTC.

Here the CDR3 reads CASSQVSVNEQFF. CDR3 nucleotide sequence: TGCGCCAGCAGCCAAGTGTCAGTCAATGAGCAGTTCTTC. The chain joins TRBV4-1 to TRBJ2-1; D remains ambiguous. The CDR3 extends over 13 amino acids. V was pared by 1 base and J by 6 bases, with 7 bases between. In germline, CDR1 is MGHRA, CDR2 YSYEKL.

This chain uses TRBV19 with TRBJ2-7; D not certain. Trimming cost V 6 bases and J 1 base, with 4 bases left between them. Germline values: CDR1 LNHDA, CDR2 SQIVND (reference sequence). This CDR3 is 11 amino acids long. The CDR3 region is CASRLSYEQYF. The CDR3 region has the DNA TGTGCCAGTAGGCTATCCTACGAGCAGTACTTC.

This clone was picked up one time. The chain carries TRBV9 and TRBJ2-2; D gene ambiguous. The ends were cut back, 0 bases at V and 4 bases at J, with 10 bases in the middle. The germline V gene has CDR1 SGDLS and CDR2 YYNGEE. This CDR3 has 15 residues. Here the CDR3 reads CASSVGLLSTGELFF. The CDR3 DNA is TGTGCCAGCAGCGTAGGTCTTCTTAGCACCGGGGAGCTGTTTTTT.

On this clone itself: Its ends do not fully match the called genes, so a read error is possible. In the same sample, other DNA sequences code for this CDR3. The V and J genes are TRBV5-6 and TRBJ2-7; 7 positions match TRBD2. The V gene's germline CDR1 is SGHDT and CDR2 YYEEEE. CDR3 size: 16 residues. The CDR3 protein is CASSKTGVGLYHEQYF. CDR3 nucleotide sequence: TGTGCCAGCAGCAAAACGGGCGTGGGACTATACCACGAGCAATACTTC.

This clone has only one observation. J is TRBJ1-5 and V is TRBV2; D is perhaps TRBD1 (5 bases). V lost 2 bases to trimming and J lost 4 bases, with 15 bases between them. The CDR3 is 16 residues long. Germline loops: CDR1 SNHLY, CDR2 FYNNEI. The CDR3: CASSELGGGPNQPQHF. The CDR3 bases are TGTGCCAGCAGTGAATTGGGGGGAGGGCCAAATCAGCCCCAGCATTTT.

The chain couples TRBV9 to TRBJ2-1; a weak D match, TRBD1 (5 bases). Germline CDR1 SGDLS, CDR2 YYNGEE. The CDR3 totals 13 residues. Trimming took 0 bases from V and 4 from J, leaving 5 bases between them. CDR3 in amino acids: CASSVAGYNEQFF. The DNA for the CDR3 is TGTGCCAGCAGCGTAGCAGGGTACAATGAGCAGTTCTTC.

The rearrangement joins TRBV5-6 to TRBJ2-7, with 7 nucleotides matching TRBD2. J was trimmed by 4 bases and V by 2 bases; bases with no gene match: 6. Germline CDR1 and CDR2: SGHDT and YYEEEE. CDR3 size: 14 residues. CDR3 DNA: TGTGCCAGCAGCTTAGGCGGGAGTACTTACGAGCAGTACTTC. This translates into CASSLGGSTYEQYF.

V usage is TRBV9 and J usage is TRBJ2-7, with 7 positions matching TRBD2. Trimming cost V 2 bases and J 3 bases; bases outside gene matches: 8. The germline gives CDR1 SGDLS, CDR2 YYNGEE. The CDR3 is 15 amino acids. This CDR3 is CASSVSGGGLYEQYF. As DNA, the CDR3 is TGTGCCAGCAGCGTTTCGGGGGGAGGGCTCTACGAGCAGTACTTC.

This clone was seen just once. The J gene is TRBJ2-3, the V gene TRBV4-1; 11 nucleotides line up with TRBD2. The ends lost 1 base at V and 0 bases at J; junction bases unmatched: 0. The CDR3 is made up of 16 amino acids. CDR1 and CDR2 (germline): MGHRA, YSYEKL. In DNA, the CDR3 is TGCGCCAGCAGCCAAGGGACTAGCGGGAGCACAGATACGCAGTATTTT. Residues: CASSQGTSGSTDTQYF.

The chain has TRBV27 and TRBJ2-3; TRBD2 might be the D (6 bases). The V gene's germline CDR1 is MNHEY and CDR2 SMNVEV (reference sequence). The CDR3 is 16 residues long. Deletions cut 3 bases from V and 2 bases from J, with 15 bases between. The DNA for the CDR3 is TGTGCCAGCAGTTTGGGGGGAGCATGGGTCACAGATACGCAGTATTTT. Translation: CASSLGGAWVTDTQYF.

CDR3 region: CASSFGTGSYGYTF. CDR3 nucleotides: TGTGCCAGCAGCTTCGGTACAGGGAGTTATGGCTACACCTTC. The V and J genes are TRBV5-4 and TRBJ1-2; perhaps TRBD1 as D (6 bases). The CDR3 is 14 amino acids. V was pared by 2 bases and J by 5 bases, with 13 bases between. Germline V gene sequence: CDR1 SGHNT, CDR2 YYREEE (reference sequence).

This rearrangement joins TRBV2 to TRBJ1-2; 10 nucleotides agree with TRBD1. J was trimmed by 7 bases and V by 8 bases; bases with no gene match: 7. In germline, CDR1 is SNHLY, CDR2 FYNNEI. The CDR3 has 13 residues. The CDR3 sequence: CASPTGGAGGYTF. CDR3 bases: TGTGCCAGCCCGACAGGGGGCGCAGGTGGCTACACCTTC.

The CDR3 DNA sequence: TGTGCCAGCAGTTTATATTGGACTAGCGGGAGGTTGTGGCAGTACTTC. Translation gives CASSLYWTSGRLWQYF. The V call is TRBV27, the J call TRBJ2-7; 14 nucleotides align to TRBD2. There are 16 residues in the CDR3. V shed 1 base, J shed 9 bases, and the junction held 8 bases outside the gene matches. The germline V gene encodes CDR1 MNHEY and CDR2 SMNVEV (reference sequence).

V gene TRBV2 combines with J gene TRBJ1-5; TRBD1 matches at 7 bases. CDR3 length: 13 amino acids. Looked up from germline, CDR1 is SNHLY and CDR2 is FYNNEI. V dropped 8 bases and J dropped 4; count of bases not matched to a gene: 5. CDR3 bases: TGTGCCAGCGGACCGACAGGGAATCAGCCCCAGCATTTT. Encoded protein: CASGPTGNQPQHF. The full variable domain, in which reference TRBV2 and TRBJ1-5 provide the parts outside the CDR3, is EPEVTQTPSHQVTQMGQEVILRCVPISNHLYFYWYRQILGQKVEFLVSFYNNEISEKSEIFDDQFSVERPDGSNFTLKIRSTKLEDSAMYFCASGPTGNQPQHFGDGTRLSIL.

The chain is built from TRBV6-5 and TRBJ2-7; TRBD1 matches at 9 bases. This CDR3 region has 14 residues. CDR1 is MNHEY, CDR2 SVGAGI, per germline. V lost 6 bases, J lost 5 bases, and 8 bases stayed unmatched. Written as DNA, the CDR3 is TGTGCCAGCAGCTCACAGGGGGCGTCCCACGAGCAGTACTTC. Translation gives CASSSQGASHEQYF.

This clone occurred once. This rearrangement joins TRBV6-1 to TRBJ2-1; 9 bases are a match to TRBD2. The CDR3 contains 16 residues. Looked up from germline, CDR1 is MNHNS and CDR2 is SASEGT. Losses at the gene ends were 1 base for V and 9 bases for J; bases not matched to a gene: 10. DNA of the CDR3: TGTGCCAGCAGTGAAGACCCAGCGGGGGGCGGAGGTGAGCAGTTCTTC. It is translated as CASSEDPAGGGGEQFF.

This sequence joins TRBV5-5 and TRBJ1-2; 9 bases align to TRBD1. The junction had 6 bases not matched to a gene; V was cut back by 4 bases and J by 2 bases. In germline, CDR1 is SGHKS, CDR2 YYEKEE (reference sequence). The length of the CDR3 is 15 residues. In DNA, the CDR3 is TGTGCCAGCAGCCCAACCGGGACAGGGAACTATGGCTACACCTTC. Protein sequence: CASSPTGTGNYGYTF.